The clone carrying this T cell receptor (beta chain) occurred once. The data belong to a study of shared clonotypes between healthy human individuals. Looked up from germline, CDR1 is SGHTA and CDR2 is FQGNSA. The CDR3 runs to 16 residues. Unmatched junction bases numbered 6, after V lost 2 bases and J lost 1 base. Only in-frame clones appear in the TCRdb table, and some are missing; sequencing was by immunoSEQ multiplex PCR. The sample carries a few hundred thousand clones, under 80% recorded once. This rearrangement joins TRBV7-2 to TRBJ2-5; 8 bases fit TRBD2. Sample: memory CD4+ T cells sorted from blood. Regarding subset: CD45RA-negative fraction. The source is a young man in good health. CDR3 loop: CASSLLGLGAQETQYF. The CDR3 nucleotides are TGTGCCAGCAGCTTACTGGGACTAGGGGCCCAAGAGACCCAGTACTTC.